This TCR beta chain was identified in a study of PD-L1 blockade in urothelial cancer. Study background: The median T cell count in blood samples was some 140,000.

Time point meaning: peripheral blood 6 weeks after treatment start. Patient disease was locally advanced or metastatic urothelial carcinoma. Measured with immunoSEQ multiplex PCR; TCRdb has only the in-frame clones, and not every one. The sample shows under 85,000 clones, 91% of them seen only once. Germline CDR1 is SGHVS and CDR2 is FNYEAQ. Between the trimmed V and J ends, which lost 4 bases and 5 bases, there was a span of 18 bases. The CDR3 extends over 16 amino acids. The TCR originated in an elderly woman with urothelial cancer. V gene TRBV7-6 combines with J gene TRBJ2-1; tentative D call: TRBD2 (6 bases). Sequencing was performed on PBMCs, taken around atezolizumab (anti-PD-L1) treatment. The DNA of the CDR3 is TGTGCCAGCAGCTCCCCCAGGGCTAGCGCACACAATGAGCAGTTCTTC. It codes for CASSSPRASAHNEQFF. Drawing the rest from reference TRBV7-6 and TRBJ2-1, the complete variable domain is GAGVSQSPRYKVTKRGQDVALRCDPISGHVSLYWYRQALGQGPEFLTYFNYEAQQDKSGLPNDRFSAERPEGSISTLTIQRTEQRDSAMYRCASSSPRASAHNEQFFGPGTRLTVL.